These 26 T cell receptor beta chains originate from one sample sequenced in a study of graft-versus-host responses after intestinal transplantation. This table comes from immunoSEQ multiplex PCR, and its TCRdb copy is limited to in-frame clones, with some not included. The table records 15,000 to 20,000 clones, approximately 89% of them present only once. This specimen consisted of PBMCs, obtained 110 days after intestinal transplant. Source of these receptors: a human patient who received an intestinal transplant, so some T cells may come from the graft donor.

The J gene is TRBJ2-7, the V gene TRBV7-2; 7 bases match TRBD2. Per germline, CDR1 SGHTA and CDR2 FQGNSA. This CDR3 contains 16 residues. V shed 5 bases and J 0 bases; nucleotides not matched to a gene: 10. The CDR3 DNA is TGTGCCAGCAGCCCCACGGGGGGACTCCGCTCCTACGAGCAGTACTTC. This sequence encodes CASSPTGGLRSYEQYF.

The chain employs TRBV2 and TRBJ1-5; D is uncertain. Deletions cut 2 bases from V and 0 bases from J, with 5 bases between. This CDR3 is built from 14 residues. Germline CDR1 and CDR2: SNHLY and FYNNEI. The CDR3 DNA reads TGTGCCAGCAGTGAAATCCTTAGCAATCAGCCCCAGCATTTT. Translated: CASSEILSNQPQHF.

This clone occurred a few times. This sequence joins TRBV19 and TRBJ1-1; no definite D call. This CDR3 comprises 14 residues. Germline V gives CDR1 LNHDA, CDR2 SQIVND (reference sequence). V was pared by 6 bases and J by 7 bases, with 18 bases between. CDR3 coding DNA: TGTGCCAGTAGCCCAACTCTCTCCTGGGTTGAAGCTTTCTTT. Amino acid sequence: CASSPTLSWVEAFF.

The CDR3 DNA reads as TGTGCCAGCAGCTCAAGCAATGAGCAGTTCTTC. Amino acid sequence: CASSSSNEQFF. The chain combines TRBV7-3 with TRBJ2-1; D ambiguous. V lost 4 bases and J 6 bases, leaving 4 bases between the germline ends. CDR1 SGHTA and CDR2 FQGTGA come from the germline V gene. The CDR3 is 11 amino acids.

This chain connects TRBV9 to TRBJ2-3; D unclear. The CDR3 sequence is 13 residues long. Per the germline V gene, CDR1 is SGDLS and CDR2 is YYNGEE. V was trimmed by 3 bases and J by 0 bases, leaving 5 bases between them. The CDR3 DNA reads TGTGCCAGCAGCGCTTTTAGCACAGATACGCAGTATTTT. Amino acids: CASSAFSTDTQYF.

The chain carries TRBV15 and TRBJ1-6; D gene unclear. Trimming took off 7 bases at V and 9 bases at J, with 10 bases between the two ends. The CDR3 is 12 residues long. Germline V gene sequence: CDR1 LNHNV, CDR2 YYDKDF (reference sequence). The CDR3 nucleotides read TGTGCCACCAAACTTCCATCTTCACCCCTCCACTTT. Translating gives CATKLPSSPLHF. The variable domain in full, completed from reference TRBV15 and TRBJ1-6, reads DAMVIQNPRYQVTQFGKPVTLSCSQTLNHNVMYWYQQKSSQAPKLLFHYYDKDFNNEADTPDNFQSRRPNTSFCFLDIRSPGLGDTAMYLCATKLPSSPLHFGNGTRLTVT.

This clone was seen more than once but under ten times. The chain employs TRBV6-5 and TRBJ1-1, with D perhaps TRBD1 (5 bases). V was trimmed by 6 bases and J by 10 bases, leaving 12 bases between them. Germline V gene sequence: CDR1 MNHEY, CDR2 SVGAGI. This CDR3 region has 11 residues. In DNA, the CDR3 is TGTGCCAGCAGCGACAGACGCGGAGCTTTCTTT. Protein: CASSDRRGAFF.

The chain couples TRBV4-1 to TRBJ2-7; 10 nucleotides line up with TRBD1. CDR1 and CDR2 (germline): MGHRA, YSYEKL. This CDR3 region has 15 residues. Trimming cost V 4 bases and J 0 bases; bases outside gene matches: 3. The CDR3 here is CASSLGQGSSYEQYF. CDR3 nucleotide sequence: TGCGCCAGCAGCCTGGGACAGGGGAGCTCCTACGAGCAGTACTTC.

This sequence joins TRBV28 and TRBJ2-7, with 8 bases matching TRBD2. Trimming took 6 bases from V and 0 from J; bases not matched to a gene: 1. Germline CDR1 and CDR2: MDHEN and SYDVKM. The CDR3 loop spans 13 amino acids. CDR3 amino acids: CASRTSGSYEQYF. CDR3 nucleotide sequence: TGTGCCAGCAGAACTAGCGGCTCCTACGAGCAGTACTTC.

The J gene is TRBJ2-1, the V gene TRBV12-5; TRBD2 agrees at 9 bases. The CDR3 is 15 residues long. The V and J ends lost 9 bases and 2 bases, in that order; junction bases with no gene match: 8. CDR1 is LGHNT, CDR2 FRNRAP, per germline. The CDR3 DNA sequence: TGTGCTAGCGGGACTGGACTAGCGACCTACAATGAGCAGTTCTTC. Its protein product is CASGTGLATYNEQFF.

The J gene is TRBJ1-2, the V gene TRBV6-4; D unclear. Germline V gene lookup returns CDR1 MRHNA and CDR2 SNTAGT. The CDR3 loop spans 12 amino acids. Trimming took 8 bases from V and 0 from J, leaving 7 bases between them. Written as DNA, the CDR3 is TGTGCCAGCTACTCATCTAACTATGGCTACACCTTC. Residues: CASYSSNYGYTF.

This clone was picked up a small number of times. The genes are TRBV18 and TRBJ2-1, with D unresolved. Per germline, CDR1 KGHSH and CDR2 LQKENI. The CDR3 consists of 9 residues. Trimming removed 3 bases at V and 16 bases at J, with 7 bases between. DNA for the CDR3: TGTGCCAGCTCACCCTGCGGATTCTTC. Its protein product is CASSPCGFF.

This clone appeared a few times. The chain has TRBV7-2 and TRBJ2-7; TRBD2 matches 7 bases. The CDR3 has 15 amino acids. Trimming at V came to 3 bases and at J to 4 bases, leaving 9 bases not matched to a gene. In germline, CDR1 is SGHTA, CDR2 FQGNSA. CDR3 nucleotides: TGTGCCAGCAGCTTTGGCGGGAGCCTCTTTTACGAGCAGTACTTC. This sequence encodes CASSFGGSLFYEQYF.

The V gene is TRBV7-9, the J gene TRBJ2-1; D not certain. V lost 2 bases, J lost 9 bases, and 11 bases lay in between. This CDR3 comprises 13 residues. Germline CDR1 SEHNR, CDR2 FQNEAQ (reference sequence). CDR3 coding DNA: TGTGCCAGCAGCTTACCTCCGCAGCCTGAGCAGTTCTTC. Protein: CASSLPPQPEQFF.

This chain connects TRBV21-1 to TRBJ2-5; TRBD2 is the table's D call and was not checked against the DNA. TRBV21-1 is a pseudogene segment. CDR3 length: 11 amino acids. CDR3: CASSVQETQYF. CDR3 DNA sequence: TGTGCCAGCTCTGTCCAAGAGACCCAGTACTTC.

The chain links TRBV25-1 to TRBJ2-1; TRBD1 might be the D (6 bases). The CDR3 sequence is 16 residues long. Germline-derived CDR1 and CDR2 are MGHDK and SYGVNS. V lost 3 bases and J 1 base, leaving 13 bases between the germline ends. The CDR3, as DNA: TGTGCCAGCAGTGACTCGGGACATTCATCCTACAATGAGCAGTTCTTC. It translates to CASSDSGHSSYNEQFF.

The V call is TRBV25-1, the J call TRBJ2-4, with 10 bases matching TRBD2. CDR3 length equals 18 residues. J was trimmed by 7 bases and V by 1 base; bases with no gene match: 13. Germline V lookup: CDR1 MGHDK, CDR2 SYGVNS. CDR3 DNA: TGTGCCAGCAGTGAATTGGCTAGCGGGAGAAGAGGAGGGAACATTCAGTACTTC. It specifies CASSELASGRRGGNIQYF.

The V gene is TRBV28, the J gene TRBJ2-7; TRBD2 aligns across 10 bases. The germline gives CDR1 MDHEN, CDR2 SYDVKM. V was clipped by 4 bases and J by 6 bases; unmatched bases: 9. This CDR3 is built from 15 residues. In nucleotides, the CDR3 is TGTGCCAGCAGTTCCCCAGCGGGAGGGCCGGGCGAGCAGTACTTC. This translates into CASSSPAGGPGEQYF.

This CDR3 is CASSIVVGDRVYEQYF. In DNA form, the CDR3 reads TGTGCCAGTAGTATCGTGGTCGGGGATAGGGTATACGAGCAGTACTTC. The rearrangement uses TRBV19 and TRBJ2-7; D perhaps matches TRBD2 (5 bases). V was pared by 3 bases and J by 4 bases, with 19 bases between. The CDR3 is 16 residues long. Germline V CDR1 and CDR2: LNHDA, SQIVND (reference sequence).

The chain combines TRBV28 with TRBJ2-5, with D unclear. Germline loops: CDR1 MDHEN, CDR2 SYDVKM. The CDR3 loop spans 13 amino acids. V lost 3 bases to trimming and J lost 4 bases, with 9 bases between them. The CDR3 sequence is CASSFILGETQYF. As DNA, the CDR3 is TGTGCCAGCAGTTTCATTCTGGGAGAGACCCAGTACTTC.

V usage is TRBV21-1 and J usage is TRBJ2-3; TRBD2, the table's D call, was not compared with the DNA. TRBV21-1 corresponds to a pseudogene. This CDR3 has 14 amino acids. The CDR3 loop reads CASSKLAGTDTQYF. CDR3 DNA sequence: TGTGCCAGCAGCAAACTAGCGGGCACAGATACGCAGTATTTT.

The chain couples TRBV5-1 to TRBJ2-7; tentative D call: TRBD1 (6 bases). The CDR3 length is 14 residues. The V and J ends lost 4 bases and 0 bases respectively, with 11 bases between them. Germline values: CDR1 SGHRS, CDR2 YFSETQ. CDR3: CASSPRTASYEQYF. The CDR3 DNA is TGCGCCAGCAGCCCCCGGACAGCCTCCTACGAGCAGTACTTC.

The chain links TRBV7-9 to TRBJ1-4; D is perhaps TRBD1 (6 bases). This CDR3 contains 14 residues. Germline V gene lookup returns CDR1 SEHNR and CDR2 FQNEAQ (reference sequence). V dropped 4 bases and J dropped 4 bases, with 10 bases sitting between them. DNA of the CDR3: TGTGCCAGCAGCTGGGGACACCGTAATGAAAAACTGTTTTTT. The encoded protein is CASSWGHRNEKLFF.

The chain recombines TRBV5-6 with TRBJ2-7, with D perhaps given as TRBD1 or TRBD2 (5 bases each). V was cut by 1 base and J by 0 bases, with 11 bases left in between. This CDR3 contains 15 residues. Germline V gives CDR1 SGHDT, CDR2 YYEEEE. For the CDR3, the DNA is TGTGCCAGCAGCTTGATCATGGGGACCTCCTACGAGCAGTACTTC. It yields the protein CASSLIMGTSYEQYF.

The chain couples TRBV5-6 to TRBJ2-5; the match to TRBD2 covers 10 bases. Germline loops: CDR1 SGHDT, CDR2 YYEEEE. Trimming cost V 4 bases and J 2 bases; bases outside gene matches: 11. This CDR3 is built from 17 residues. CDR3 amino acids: CASSPGLAYVRQETQYF. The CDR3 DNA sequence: TGTGCCAGCAGCCCGGGACTAGCGTATGTAAGGCAAGAGACCCAGTACTTC.

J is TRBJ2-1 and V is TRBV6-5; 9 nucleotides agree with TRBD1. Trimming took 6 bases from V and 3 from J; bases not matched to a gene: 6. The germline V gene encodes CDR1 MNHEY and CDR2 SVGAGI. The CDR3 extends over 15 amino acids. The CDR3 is CASRHPGQGYNEQFF. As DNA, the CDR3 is TGTGCCAGCAGACACCCGGGACAGGGCTACAATGAGCAGTTCTTC.